One and the same sample provided the 28 T cell receptor beta chains below, sequenced in a study of T cell responses to AZD1222 COVID-19 vaccine. Data came from immunoSEQ multiplex PCR; TCRdb stores just in-frame clones and leaves some out. The table includes around 200,000 clones, 70% to 90% detected once. The sequences come from peripheral blood, collected on day 0 of AZD1222 vaccination. The source of these receptors is an adult in good health.

The rearrangement uses TRBV6-5 and TRBJ2-2; TRBD1 matches 7 bases. Per germline, CDR1 MNHEY and CDR2 SVGAGI. The CDR3 length is 15 residues. V was pared by 6 bases and J by 7 bases, with 11 bases of the junction left unmatched. CDR3 sequence: CASRPDRDGVGELFF. CDR3 nucleotides: TGTGCCAGCAGACCTGACAGGGATGGAGTCGGGGAGCTGTTTTTT.

The chain joins TRBV2 to TRBJ1-1; D is possibly TRBD1 (5 bases). This CDR3 has 15 amino acids. V lost 6 bases, J lost 3 bases, and 17 bases lay in between. CDR1 is SNHLY and CDR2 is FYNNEI in the germline V gene. The CDR3 region has the DNA TGTGCCAGCAGGGCAGGGTTTCAAAGGGACACTGAAGCTTTCTTT. Protein: CASRAGFQRDTEAFF.

The chain has TRBV24-1 and TRBJ2-5; 9 nucleotides agree with TRBD1. Germline V lookup: CDR1 KGHDR, CDR2 SFDVKD. This CDR3 has 16 amino acids. V was pared by 3 bases and J by 5 bases, with 9 bases of the junction left unmatched. DNA of the CDR3: TGTGCCACCAGTGATACAGGGACAGGGACATGGGAGACCCAGTACTTC. It encodes CATSDTGTGTWETQYF.

This clone appeared once. The chain is built from TRBV13 and TRBJ2-7; 9 bases fit TRBD1. Germline CDR1 is PRHDT and CDR2 is FYEKMQ (reference sequence). The CDR3 has 14 amino acids. The V gene end was trimmed by 5 bases and the J gene end by 7 bases; junction bases not matched to a gene: 9. CDR3 loop: CASSGGTGRDEQYF. As DNA, the CDR3 is TGTGCCAGCAGCGGGGGGACAGGGCGTGATGAGCAGTACTTC.

The chain links TRBV7-2 to TRBJ1-6; D is ambiguous. The CDR3 runs 13 residues. Germline V CDR1 and CDR2: SGHTA, FQGNSA. Trimming took off 5 bases at V and 6 bases at J, with 8 bases between the two ends. CDR3 protein: CASSPEGNSPLHF. The DNA for the CDR3 is TGTGCCAGCAGCCCCGAGGGTAATTCACCCCTCCACTTT.

The V gene is TRBV9, the J gene TRBJ2-5; 10 bases match TRBD2. This CDR3 region has 16 residues. V lost 2 bases and J lost 5; bases outside the gene matches: 9. Germline assignment: CDR1 SGDLS and CDR2 YYNGEE. The CDR3 DNA reads as TGTGCCAGCAGCGTCGGAGCGGGAGGGCCAATCGAGACCCAGTACTTC. This sequence encodes CASSVGAGGPIETQYF.

The rearrangement links TRBV29-1 to TRBJ1-5; D is unresolved. The germline V gene has CDR1 SQVTM and CDR2 ANQGSEA. The CDR3 sequence is 13 residues long. V was shortened by 5 bases and J by 6 bases, with 14 bases between the two germline ends. The DNA of the CDR3 is TGCAGCGTTATTAAGGGTGATGGTCAGCCCCAGCATTTT. Encoded protein: CSVIKGDGQPQHF.

This rearrangement joins TRBV2 to TRBJ1-2, with D possibly being TRBD1 (5 bases). Germline CDR1 reads SNHLY; CDR2 reads FYNNEI. This CDR3 spans 14 amino acids. With 7 bases removed from V and 3 bases from J, the gap between germline ends came to 15 bases. The chain's CDR3 is CASTRTGTYYGYTF. In DNA form, the CDR3 reads TGTGCCAGCACCCGTACGGGGACGTACTATGGCTACACCTTC.

The chain carries TRBV25-1 and TRBJ2-2; D uncertain. The CDR3 loop spans 14 amino acids. Trimming left V 0 bases short and J 10 bases short, with 12 bases between. CDR1 MGHDK and CDR2 SYGVNS come from the germline V gene. CDR3 region: CASSEYGVNAELFF. For the CDR3, the DNA is TGTGCCAGCAGTGAATATGGGGTCAATGCGGAGCTGTTTTTT.

The chain links TRBV6-5 to TRBJ1-2; D gene uncertain. V was clipped by 7 bases and J by 7 bases, with 13 bases between them. Germline lookup yields CDR1 MNHEY and CDR2 SVGAGI. There are 12 residues in the CDR3. The CDR3 DNA follows: TGTGCCAGCAAGGACCGCCGTGGTGGCTACACCTTC. This codes for CASKDRRGGYTF.

The chain has TRBV30 and TRBJ1-1; D ambiguous. CDR3 size: 14 residues. The germline V gene encodes CDR1 GTSNPN and CDR2 SVGIG (reference sequence). V lost 0 bases and J lost 1, with 9 bases in between. Here the CDR3 DNA reads TGTGCCTGGAGTGTGCGCCTACAGAACACTGAAGCTTTCTTT. Encoded protein: CAWSVRLQNTEAFF.

The chain links TRBV4-3 to TRBJ2-1; D may be TRBD2 (5 bases). Germline values: CDR1 LGHNA, CDR2 YSLEER. Trimming left V 1 base short and J 3 bases short, with 16 bases between. The CDR3 extends over 17 amino acids. CDR3 protein: CASSQGITGSLYNEQFF. CDR3 coding DNA: TGCGCCAGCAGCCAAGGAATTACGGGGTCCCTCTACAATGAGCAGTTCTTC.

The chain carries TRBV15 and TRBJ1-1; D uncertain. The length of the CDR3 is 13 residues. The germline V gene has CDR1 LNHNV and CDR2 YYDKDF (reference sequence). V shed 0 bases and J shed 8 bases, with 10 bases lying between them. The CDR3 is CATSRDPSSEAFF. DNA of the CDR3: TGTGCCACCAGCAGAGATCCGTCCTCAGAAGCTTTCTTT.

CDR3 in amino acids: CASRLQGQPQHF. CDR3 nucleotide sequence: TGTGCCAGCAGGTTACAGGGTCAGCCCCAGCATTTT. The chain uses TRBV28 and TRBJ1-5; D may be TRBD1 (6 bases). In germline, CDR1 is MDHEN, CDR2 SYDVKM. This CDR3 has 12 residues. V shed 6 bases and J shed 6 bases, with 9 bases lying between them.

This chain links TRBV12-3 or TRBV12-4 with TRBJ1-1; D not certain. V gave up 8 bases and J gave up 1 base, with 11 bases separating them. This CDR3 comprises 13 residues. For the CDR3, the DNA is TGTGCCAGCGGCAAATTTGAGAACACTGAAGCTTTCTTT. Residues: CASGKFENTEAFF.

This chain joins TRBV3-1 (or the pseudogene TRBV3-2) and TRBJ2-1, with 7 bases that match TRBD1. Germline CDR1 reads LGHDT; CDR2 reads YNNKEL (reference sequence). The CDR3 loop spans 16 amino acids. Trimming cost V 3 bases and J 7 bases; bases outside gene matches: 12. The CDR3 loop is CASSHPKGDRRNEQFF. Here the CDR3 DNA reads TGTGCCAGCAGCCACCCCAAGGGGGACAGAAGGAATGAGCAGTTCTTC.

This chain connects TRBV7-2 to TRBJ2-5, with TRBD2 matching over 15 bases. Trimming cost V 5 bases and J 4 bases; bases outside gene matches: 8. This CDR3 is built from 17 residues. Germline V CDR1 and CDR2: SGHTA, FQGNSA. DNA for the CDR3: TGTGCCAGCAGCCCCCGGACTAGCGGGGGGGCGGGAGAGACCCAGTACTTC. This codes for CASSPRTSGGAGETQYF.

V and J are TRBV28 and TRBJ2-1; 8 bases are shared with TRBD2. V was clipped by 3 bases and J by 4 bases; unmatched bases: 8. The CDR3 has 16 amino acids. Germline V gene data show CDR1 as MDHEN and CDR2 as SYDVKM. The CDR3 sequence: CASSFSLAGIYNEQFF. CDR3 in DNA: TGTGCCAGCAGTTTCAGCCTAGCGGGTATTTACAATGAGCAGTTCTTC.

J is TRBJ1-1 and V is TRBV27; the D gene is possibly TRBD1 (6 bases). CDR3 length: 19 residues. In germline, CDR1 is MNHEY, CDR2 SMNVEV (reference sequence). V lost 2 bases and J 1 base, leaving 23 bases between the germline ends. In DNA form, the CDR3 reads TGTGCCAGCAGTTTAAAGGCCCCGTTGGGGGGGCAGGGGAACACTGAAGCTTTCTTT. Translating gives CASSLKAPLGGQGNTEAFF.

This chain uses TRBV19 with TRBJ2-3; TRBD2 matches 7 bases. J was trimmed by 0 bases and V by 0 bases; bases with no gene match: 12. From germline, CDR1 is LNHDA and CDR2 SQIVND (reference sequence). The CDR3 sequence is 19 residues long. The CDR3, as DNA: TGTGCCAGTAGTATAGACTCGGAAGGGCTAGCGGCTAGCACAGATACGCAGTATTTT. Its protein product is CASSIDSEGLAASTDTQYF.

This chain uses TRBV5-1 with TRBJ2-7; 7 nucleotides line up with TRBD1. This CDR3 comprises 15 residues. The germline V gene encodes CDR1 SGHRS and CDR2 YFSETQ. The junction had 3 bases not matched to a gene; V was cut back by 0 bases and J by 0 bases. As DNA, the CDR3 is TGCGCCAGCAGCTTGGGGGACAGCTCCTCCTACGAGCAGTACTTC. Encoded protein: CASSLGDSSSYEQYF. Full variable domain (rest looked up from reference TRBV5-1 and TRBJ2-7): KAGVTQTPRYLIKTRGQQVTLSCSPISGHRSVSWYQQTPGQGLQFLFEYFSETQRNKGNFPGRFSGRQFSNSRSEMNVSTLELGDSALYLCASSLGDSSSYEQYFGPGTRLTVT.

The V and J genes are TRBV7-6 and TRBJ1-5; perhaps TRBD1 as D (5 bases). Per germline, CDR1 SGHVS and CDR2 FNYEAQ. V lost 5 bases and J 3 bases, leaving 14 bases between the germline ends. This CDR3 comprises 15 residues. The CDR3 DNA sequence: TGTGCCAGCAGCCTCACGGCAGGGAACAATCAGCCCCAGCATTTT. Residues: CASSLTAGNNQPQHF.

The CDR3 bases are TGTGCCAGCAGTGAACCCGGGACTAGAGAGCAGTATTTT. Translated: CASSEPGTREQYF. V usage is TRBV25-1 and J usage is TRBJ2-3; 8 nucleotides align to TRBD2. V shed 2 bases and J 11 bases; nucleotides not matched to a gene: 6. The CDR3 sequence is 13 residues long. Per germline, CDR1 MGHDK and CDR2 SYGVNS.

V and J are TRBV5-1 and TRBJ1-5; D possibly corresponds to TRBD1 (5 bases). The CDR3 is 14 residues long. Germline loops: CDR1 SGHRS, CDR2 YFSETQ. V was shortened by 0 bases and J by 4 bases, with 8 bases between the two germline ends. CDR3 DNA: TGCGCCAGCAGCTTGGAACCAGGGAATCAGCCCCAGCATTTT. Its translation is CASSLEPGNQPQHF.

The chain is built from TRBV24-1 and TRBJ1-2, with TRBD1 matching 9 bases. The J segment lost 4 bases and the V segment lost 4 bases, leaving 6 bases of the junction unmatched. There are 15 residues in the CDR3. Germline CDR1 reads KGHDR; CDR2 reads SFDVKD. As DNA, the CDR3 is TGTGCCACCAGTGAGGGACAGGGTCTCCTCTATGGCTACACCTTC. This encodes CATSEGQGLLYGYTF.

The CDR3 sequence: CASSIFSRQGVHEQYF. CDR3 bases: TGTGCCAGTAGTATTTTCTCTCGACAGGGGGTCCACGAGCAGTACTTC. The genes are TRBV19 and TRBJ2-7, with 9 positions matching TRBD1. Losses at the gene ends were 3 bases for V and 5 bases for J; bases not matched to a gene: 11. The CDR3 runs 16 residues. Germline V gene data show CDR1 as LNHDA and CDR2 as SQIVND (reference sequence).

The V and J genes are TRBV30 and TRBJ1-3; no clear D. This CDR3 has 15 residues. In germline, CDR1 is GTSNPN, CDR2 SVGIG (reference sequence). Trimming removed 2 bases at V and 0 bases at J, with 11 bases between. CDR3: CAWSPPYFSGNTIYF. In nucleotides, the CDR3 is TGTGCCTGGAGTCCCCCATATTTCTCTGGAAACACCATATATTTT.

J is TRBJ1-5 and V is TRBV11-2; D unresolved. The CDR3 consists of 15 residues. Trimming removed 5 bases at V and 7 bases at J, with 18 bases between. Germline CDR1 reads SGHAT; CDR2 reads FQNNGV. The CDR3 protein is CASSPLAPKPQPQHF. The CDR3 nucleotides read TGTGCCAGCAGCCCATTGGCACCTAAGCCCCAGCCCCAGCATTTT. Based on the CDR3 plus reference TRBV11-2 and TRBJ1-5, the full variable domain is EAGVAQSPRYKIIEKRQSVAFWCNPISGHATLYWYQQILGQGPKLLIQFQNNGVVDDSQLPKDRFSAERLKGVDSTLKIQPAKLEDSAVYLCASSPLAPKPQPQHFGDGTRLSIL.